These 8 T cell receptor beta chains were all obtained from the same sample, sequenced in a study of spatial heterogeneity in lung cancer. Time point noted: sample taken at primary tumor resection. In TCRdb, the 5' RACE reads were re-called with MiXCR into one record per CDR3 protein. The profile shows some 100,000 distinct CDR3 sequences, about 12% of them singletons. Sequencing was performed on PBMCs, taken at surgery. The receptors here all came from a male donor with early-stage non-small cell lung cancer.

This clonotype was counted only a few times. The chain recombines TRBV9 with TRBJ2-1; no reliable D call. The CDR3 contains 17 residues. The V end was cut by 0 bases, the J end by 9 bases, with 22 bases between. Germline V lookup: CDR1 SGDLS, CDR2 YYNGEE. The CDR3 spells CASSVGDSYPNPGEQFF. CDR3 in DNA: TGTGCCAGCAGCGTAGGCGACTCCTACCCTAATCCTGGTGAGCAGTTCTTC.

This clonotype occurred many times. This chain uses TRBV27 with TRBJ2-5, with TRBD2 matching 9 bases. This CDR3 is built from 15 residues. V shed 1 base, J shed 3 bases, and the junction held 3 bases outside the gene matches. The germline V gene encodes CDR1 MNHEY and CDR2 SMNVEV (reference sequence). The CDR3 DNA follows: TGTGCCAGCAGTTTATGGTCTAGCGGGAAAGAGACCCAGTACTTC. Encoded protein: CASSLWSSGKETQYF.

This clonotype was seen only once. The chain is built from TRBV20-1 and TRBJ2-5, with D possibly matching TRBD2 (5 bases). The CDR3 sequence is 14 residues long. Germline values: CDR1 DFQATT, CDR2 SNEGSKA (reference sequence). The CDR3 spells CSGPRPGYQETQYF. The CDR3 DNA follows: TGCAGCGGACCCCGACCGGGGTACCAAGAGACCCAGTACTTC.

The rearrangement joins TRBV7-9 to TRBJ1-5; D gene ambiguous. The CDR3 extends over 13 amino acids. Deletions cut 4 bases from V and 0 bases from J, with 4 bases between. The germline gives CDR1 SEHNR, CDR2 FQNEAQ (reference sequence). Here the CDR3 DNA reads TGTGCCAGCAGCTCCAATAGCAATCAGCCCCAGCATTTT. Encoded protein: CASSSNSNQPQHF.

V gene TRBV4-3 combines with J gene TRBJ2-3, with D uncertain. Germline CDR1 is LGHNA and CDR2 is YSLEER. The CDR3 covers 16 residues. The V end lost 1 base, the J end lost 4 bases, and 15 bases lay between the germline ends. CDR3 residues: CASSQGWKNRPDTQYF. The DNA of the CDR3 is TGCGCCAGCAGCCAAGGTTGGAAAAATCGACCAGATACGCAGTATTTT.

CDR3 region: CASSPPVAGGTETQYF. The CDR3 DNA is TGTGCCAGCAGCCCCCCGGTAGCGGGAGGAACCGAGACCCAGTACTTC. The rearrangement links TRBV5-4 to TRBJ2-5; 10 nucleotides match TRBD2. This CDR3 is built from 16 residues. V shed 4 bases, J shed 5 bases, and the junction held 11 bases outside the gene matches. Germline V lookup: CDR1 SGHNT, CDR2 YYREEE (reference sequence).

This clonotype was seen more than once but under ten times. The gene calls are TRBV15 and TRBJ2-7; TRBD1 matches at 10 bases. V gave up 1 base and J gave up 3 bases; unmatched junction bases: 0. This CDR3 has 14 residues. Germline V gene lookup returns CDR1 LNHNV and CDR2 YYDKDF (reference sequence). The CDR3 spells CATSRGDRGYEQYF. The CDR3 region has the DNA TGTGCCACCAGCAGAGGGGACAGGGGCTACGAGCAGTACTTC.

The rearrangement links TRBV2 to TRBJ2-3, with TRBD2 matching 8 bases. Germline lookup yields CDR1 SNHLY and CDR2 FYNNEI. This CDR3 is 15 amino acids long. Trimming at V came to 8 bases and at J to 4 bases, leaving 11 bases not matched to a gene. CDR3 coding DNA: TGTGCCAGCGGGGTAGCGGGGATAGGTGCAGATACGCAGTATTTT. Protein: CASGVAGIGADTQYF.